Here is one TCR beta chain with its context. Trimming stripped 5 bases from V and 3 bases from J, with 20 bases between. The V gene's germline CDR1 is LGHDT and CDR2 YNNKEL (reference sequence). The CDR3 runs 16 residues. TCRdb used MiXCR to reprocess the 5' RACE reads, holding one entry per CDR3 protein. The sample shows tens of thousands of distinct CDR3 sequences, over 4% of them seen only once. The record originates from a study of early T cells in non-severe SARS-CoV-2 infection. The clonotype comes from an adult who was a healthcare worker with PCR-confirmed SARS-CoV-2 infection or an uninfected control (not recorded which). Sequencing was done on a sample of whole blood. This chain joins TRBV3-1 and TRBJ2-7, with D possibly being TRBD2 (5 bases). CDR3 in DNA: TGTGCCAGCAGCGAAACCGTGGGAGTAACCCGCTACGAGCAGTACTTC. It is translated as CASSETVGVTRYEQYF.